The 10 T cell receptor beta chains listed next were all sequenced from one sample in a study of CD8 T cells in ankylosing spondylitis. TCRdb ran MiXCR on the 5' RACE reads and lists one entry per CDR3 protein. Of about 130,000 distinct CDR3 sequences detected, around 13% appear once; the ten largest clones hold 2.5% to 3.5%. Sequenced sample: blood, either unsorted or a sorted T cell fraction (not recorded which). These receptors came from a female donor with ankylosing spondylitis or in good health (not recorded which).

There are a few counts of this clonotype. The V gene is TRBV5-1, the J gene TRBJ2-7, with TRBD2 identical over 7 bases. CDR1 SGHRS and CDR2 YFSETQ come from the germline V gene. Trimming removed 4 bases from V and 0 bases from J; junction bases left unmatched: 4. The CDR3 is made up of 14 amino acids. CDR3 sequence (DNA): TGCGCCAGCAGCGTAAGCGGGAACTCCTACGAGCAGTACTTC. It translates to CASSVSGNSYEQYF.

A few counts support this clonotype. CDR3: CSASVTTGGGIRNSPLHF. As DNA, the CDR3 is TGCAGTGCTAGCGTAACTACAGGGGGCGGGATTCGTAATTCACCCCTCCACTTT. V and J are TRBV20-1 and TRBJ1-6, with 9 bases lining up with TRBD1. The CDR3 is 18 amino acids. V was clipped by 3 bases and J by 6 bases; unmatched bases: 15. From germline, CDR1 is DFQATT and CDR2 SNEGSKA (reference sequence).

This clonotype was counted at least ten times. The chain couples TRBV3-1 to TRBJ1-2, with a tentative D call TRBD1 (5 bases). From germline, CDR1 is LGHDT and CDR2 YNNKEL (reference sequence). The CDR3 is 13 residues long. Trimming shortened V by 4 bases and J by 5 bases, and 11 bases separated the two germline ends. CDR3 sequence (DNA): TGTGCCAGCAGCCCCGGGAGGGGATATGGCTACACCTTC. Encoded protein: CASSPGRGYGYTF.

The chain has TRBV6-1 and TRBJ2-1, with a possible D match to TRBD1 (6 bases). V gave up 1 base and J gave up 2 bases, with 9 bases separating them. Germline-derived CDR1 and CDR2 are MNHNS and SASEGT. The CDR3 spans 15 residues. The CDR3 protein is CASSEEAGAYNEQFF. The CDR3 region has the DNA TGTGCCAGCAGTGAAGAGGCAGGGGCCTACAATGAGCAGTTCTTC.

This clonotype has ten or more counts. The chain's CDR3 is CASSPKGPPSNQPQHF. The CDR3 DNA is TGTGCCAGCTCACCAAAGGGGCCGCCTTCCAATCAGCCCCAGCATTTT. This rearrangement joins TRBV18 to TRBJ1-5; tentatively, D is TRBD1 (5 bases). This CDR3 is 16 amino acids long. V lost 2 bases and J 3 bases, leaving 14 bases between the germline ends. The germline gives CDR1 KGHSH, CDR2 LQKENI. The full variable domain, with the rest looked up from reference TRBV18 and TRBJ1-5, is NAGVMQNPRHLVRRRGQEARLRCSPMKGHSHVYWYRQLPEEGLKFMVYLQKENIIDESGMPKERFSAEFPKEGPSILRIQQVVRGDSAAYFCASSPKGPPSNQPQHFGDGTRLSIL.

The chain employs TRBV15 and TRBJ2-2, with D unclear. The CDR3 extends over 13 amino acids. The V gene's germline CDR1 is LNHNV and CDR2 YYDKDF (reference sequence). Deletions cut 9 bases from V and 6 bases from J, with 14 bases between. Here the CDR3 DNA reads TGTGCCACGGACCTCAATGGGGCCGGGGAGCTGTTTTTT. The encoded protein is CATDLNGAGELFF.

This clonotype was seen more than once but under ten times. The chain uses TRBV18 and TRBJ2-6; 9 bases line up with TRBD1. The CDR3 runs 20 residues. CDR1 and CDR2 from the germline V gene are KGHSH and LQKENI. Trimming removed 1 base from V and 0 bases from J; junction bases left unmatched: 10. Here the CDR3 reads CASSPRRQGGPSSGANVLTF. CDR3 DNA sequence: TGTGCCAGCTCACCACGTCGACAGGGGGGACCAAGCTCTGGGGCCAACGTCCTGACTTTC.

The chain is built from TRBV20-1 and TRBJ2-2; 7 bases are a match to TRBD2. V shed 3 bases and J 1 base; nucleotides not matched to a gene: 11. CDR3 size: 17 residues. The V gene's germline CDR1 is DFQATT and CDR2 SNEGSKA (reference sequence). The chain's CDR3 is CSARGGSGSGNTGELFF. The CDR3 DNA sequence: TGCAGTGCTAGGGGAGGGAGTGGGAGTGGGAACACCGGGGAGCTGTTTTTT.

The chain employs TRBV25-1 and TRBJ2-6; D unclear. Germline V lookup: CDR1 MGHDK, CDR2 SYGVNS. This CDR3 contains 14 residues. V was cut by 5 bases and J by 0 bases, with 5 bases left in between. CDR3 coding DNA: TGTGCCAGCAGTCCAGGCTCTGGGGCCAACGTCCTGACTTTC. Amino acids: CASSPGSGANVLTF.

This clonotype showed up just a few times. The chain joins TRBV20-1 to TRBJ2-5; TRBD2 matches at 14 bases. The J segment lost 0 bases and the V segment lost 6 bases, leaving 9 bases of the junction unmatched. The CDR3 sequence is 17 residues long. Germline lookup yields CDR1 DFQATT and CDR2 SNEGSKA (reference sequence). The CDR3 nucleotides are TGCAGTGCCGTCGGGACTAGCGGGAGCTTGTACCAAGAGACCCAGTACTTC. It specifies CSAVGTSGSLYQETQYF.